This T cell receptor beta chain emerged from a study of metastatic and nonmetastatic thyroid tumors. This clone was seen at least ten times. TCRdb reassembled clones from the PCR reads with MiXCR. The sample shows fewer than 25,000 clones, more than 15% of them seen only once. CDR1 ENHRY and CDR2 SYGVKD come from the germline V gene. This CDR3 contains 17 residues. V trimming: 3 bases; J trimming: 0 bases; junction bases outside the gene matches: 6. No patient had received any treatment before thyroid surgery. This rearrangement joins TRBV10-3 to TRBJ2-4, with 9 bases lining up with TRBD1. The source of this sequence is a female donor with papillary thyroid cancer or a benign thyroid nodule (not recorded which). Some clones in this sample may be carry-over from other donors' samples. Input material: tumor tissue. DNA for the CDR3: TGTGCCATCAGTGAAGGGACAGGGTCCCTAGCCAAAAACATTCAGTACTTC. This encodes CAISEGTGSLAKNIQYF.